What follows are 31 T cell receptor beta chains derived from one specimen sequenced in a study of T cell repertoires in cytomegalovirus infection. MiXCR, applied by TCRdb to the reads, yields one record per CDR3 protein. Of about 490,000 distinct CDR3 sequences in the sample, about 15% were seen once. Sequenced material: CD8+ T cells from PBMCs. The origin of the receptors is a human donor in good health (CMV status not recorded). Some clones in this sample may be carry-over from other donors' samples.

V gene TRBV12-3 or TRBV12-4 combines with J gene TRBJ1-2; 7 bases line up with TRBD1. J gave up 6 bases and V 4 bases, and 8 bases lay outside the gene matches. The length of the CDR3 is 14 residues. CDR3 protein: CASSSRQGRDGYTF. DNA of the CDR3: TGTGCCAGCAGTTCCCGACAGGGTCGGGATGGCTACACCTTC.

The chain joins TRBV7-9 to TRBJ1-1, with 10 bases identical to TRBD1. Germline V gene data show CDR1 as SEHNR and CDR2 as FQNEAQ (reference sequence). This CDR3 is 16 amino acids long. The J segment lost 1 base and the V segment lost 3 bases, leaving 5 bases of the junction unmatched. As DNA, the CDR3 is TGTGCCAGCAGCTTCGGGACAGGGGTCCCGAACACTGAAGCTTTCTTT. Amino acid sequence: CASSFGTGVPNTEAFF.

This clonotype was seen repeatedly, ten times or more. The gene calls are TRBV4-1 and TRBJ2-1; D is unclear. V was trimmed by 1 base and J by 5 bases, leaving 9 bases between them. This CDR3 comprises 14 residues. The germline V gene has CDR1 MGHRA and CDR2 YSYEKL. The CDR3 region is CASSQGPRDNEQFF. CDR3 bases: TGCGCCAGCAGCCAAGGTCCTAGGGACAATGAGCAGTTCTTC.

This clonotype was observed a single time. Just one base apart from a much larger clone, this may be a read error. Here the CDR3 omits its conserved ending phenylalanine or tryptophan, so a read error is the likely source. The rearrangement joins TRBV19 to TRBJ1-5, with TRBD1 matching 8 bases. The germline CDR1 and CDR2 sequences are LNHDA and SQIVND (reference sequence). J lost 4 bases, V lost 3 bases, and 2 bases had no gene match. The CDR3 loop spans 14 amino acids. CDR3 coding DNA: TGTGCCAGTAGTATCCGACAGGGGAATCAGCCCCAGCATTTA. This translates into CASSIRQGNQPQHL.

The table lists this clonotype with many counts. The chain uses TRBV12-3 or TRBV12-4 and TRBJ1-2, with no clear D. The CDR3 consists of 17 residues. Trimming stripped 1 base from V and 6 bases from J, with 21 bases between. The DNA for the CDR3 is TGTGCCAGCAGTTTAGGGATGCGGGTTGTAGGAGGGAATGGCTACACCTTC. Residues: CASSLGMRVVGGNGYTF.

The chain recombines TRBV19 with TRBJ1-5; 11 bases are a match to TRBD1. The trim removed 4 bases at V and 3 bases at J, leaving 8 bases unmatched. Germline loops: CDR1 LNHDA, CDR2 SQIVND (reference sequence). The CDR3 spans 17 residues. The CDR3 sequence is CASSTRGTGGNNQPQHF. The CDR3 DNA is TGTGCCAGTAGTACCAGAGGGACAGGGGGTAACAATCAGCCCCAGCATTTT.

This clonotype was seen at least ten times. This rearrangement joins TRBV28 to TRBJ1-3; D unresolved. The CDR3 extends over 14 amino acids. V lost 3 bases and J 0 bases, leaving 6 bases between the germline ends. Looked up from germline, CDR1 is MDHEN and CDR2 is SYDVKM. CDR3 sequence: CASSFAFSGNTIYF. CDR3 sequence (DNA): TGTGCCAGCAGTTTTGCTTTCTCTGGAAACACCATATATTTT. The full variable domain, with the rest looked up from reference TRBV28 and TRBJ1-3, is DVKVTQSSRYLVKRTGEKVFLECVQDMDHENMFWYRQDPGLGLRLIYFSYDVKMKEKGDIPEGYSVSREKKERFSLILESASTNQTSMYLCASSFAFSGNTIYFGEGSWLTVV.

This clonotype has a count of ten or more. The CDR3 DNA sequence: TGTGCCAGCAGCTCGTCGGGCCCGTGGGGCTACACCTTC. Translation: CASSSSGPWGYTF. The chain recombines TRBV7-9 with TRBJ1-2, with D unresolved. Germline CDR1 reads SEHNR; CDR2 reads FQNEAQ (reference sequence). Trimming removed 4 bases at V and 8 bases at J, with 14 bases between. The CDR3 consists of 13 residues.

This clonotype turned up a few times. The CDR3 is CSARTSLAYNEQFF. The CDR3 DNA follows: TGCAGTGCTAGAACCTCACTAGCCTACAATGAGCAGTTCTTC. V and J are TRBV20-1 and TRBJ2-1, with TRBD2 as a possible D gene (5 bases). The CDR3 is 14 amino acids. Germline values: CDR1 DFQATT, CDR2 SNEGSKA (reference sequence). V gave up 2 bases and J gave up 2 bases, with 10 bases separating them.

This clonotype was counted ten times or more. This chain joins TRBV5-6 and TRBJ2-5; possibly TRBD1 or TRBD2 for D (7 bases each). The length of the CDR3 is 14 residues. V gave up 4 bases and J gave up 0 bases, with 10 bases separating them. CDR1 is SGHDT and CDR2 is YYEEEE in the germline V gene. The CDR3 nucleotides are TGTGCCAGCAGCAGCGGGACAGACCAAGAGACCCAGTACTTC. This sequence encodes CASSSGTDQETQYF.

V usage is TRBV27 and J usage is TRBJ2-1; 7 bases agree with TRBD2. This CDR3 has 15 amino acids. Germline CDR1 is MNHEY and CDR2 is SMNVEV (reference sequence). J lost 7 bases, V lost 7 bases, and 13 bases had no gene match. The CDR3 DNA is TGTGCCAGCATCGGGATGGGCGGGAGTGGAAATGAGCAGTTCTTC. It encodes CASIGMGGSGNEQFF.

This clonotype was detected many times. The gene calls are TRBV7-9 and TRBJ2-1; tentative D call: TRBD1 (8 bases). The CDR3 length is 16 residues. V lost 6 bases, J lost 0 bases, and 15 bases lay in between. Germline V gene data show CDR1 as SEHNR and CDR2 as FQNEAQ (reference sequence). In DNA, the CDR3 is TGTGCCAGCAGAGAGGACAGGGACTACTCCTACAATGAGCAGTTCTTC. This gives the protein CASREDRDYSYNEQFF.

The table lists this clonotype with many counts. The V call is TRBV9, the J call TRBJ1-2; 8 bases map to TRBD1. The V gene's germline CDR1 is SGDLS and CDR2 YYNGEE. The CDR3 is made up of 18 amino acids. With V trimmed by 3 bases and J by 2 bases, 15 bases remained unmatched. The CDR3 protein is CASSAPDRATGYNYGYTF. CDR3 in DNA: TGTGCCAGCAGCGCGCCGGACAGGGCCACTGGATACAACTATGGCTACACCTTC. Complete variable domain (other parts from reference TRBV9 and TRBJ1-2): DSGVTQTPKHLITATGQRVTLRCSPRSGDLSVYWYQQSLDQGLQFLIQYYNGEERAKGNILERFSAQQFPDLHSELNLSSLELGDSALYFCASSAPDRATGYNYGYTFGSGTRLTVV.

This clonotype was recorded at least ten times. The chain joins TRBV24-1 to TRBJ2-1, with D perhaps assigned TRBD1 or TRBD2 (6 bases each). Germline lookup yields CDR1 KGHDR and CDR2 SFDVKD. The CDR3 totals 16 residues. The ends were cut back, 5 bases at V and 0 bases at J, with 13 bases in the middle. CDR3 in DNA: TGTGCCACCAGTGTGGGGGCGGGGAGCTCCTACAATGAGCAGTTCTTC. Translating gives CATSVGAGSSYNEQFF.

This clonotype appeared many times. V usage is TRBV7-8 and J usage is TRBJ2-5, with D uncertain. Between the trimmed V and J ends, which lost 0 bases and 1 base, there was a span of 9 bases. CDR1 and CDR2 (germline): SGHVS, FQNEAQ. This CDR3 is 15 amino acids long. The CDR3 DNA reads TGTGCCAGCAGCTTAGCGCTTTACTTCCAAGAGACCCAGTACTTC. Translation gives CASSLALYFQETQYF.

About this clonotype: One base away lies a much larger clone, so this may be a sequencing read error. The V and J genes are TRBV6-1 and TRBJ1-5; D unresolved. The germline V gene encodes CDR1 MNHNS and CDR2 SASEGT. This CDR3 has 13 residues. This chain's CDR3 is CVSSVGSNQPQHF. The CDR3 DNA follows: TGTGTCAGCAGCGTGGGGAGCAATCAGCCCCAGCATTTT.

This clonotype was counted only a few times. The DNA for the CDR3 is TGTGCCAGCAGTTTATTAGGGTATGAGGTCGGCTACACCTTC. Amino acids: CASSLLGYEVGYTF. The chain employs TRBV28 and TRBJ1-2; no reliable D call. V was shortened by 1 base and J by 8 bases, with 14 bases between the two germline ends. There are 14 residues in the CDR3. Germline V CDR1 and CDR2: MDHEN, SYDVKM.

This clonotype was seen repeatedly, ten times or more. J is TRBJ2-2 and V is TRBV7-9, with TRBD1 as a possible D gene (6 bases). Trimming pared 5 bases from V and 0 bases from J, leaving 16 bases between. This CDR3 has 17 residues. From germline, CDR1 is SEHNR and CDR2 FQNEAQ (reference sequence). CDR3 sequence reads: CASSLLTDRPNTGELFF. CDR3 nucleotide sequence: TGTGCCAGCAGCCTCCTCACCGACAGGCCGAACACCGGGGAGCTGTTTTTT.

The V and J genes are TRBV28 and TRBJ2-1, with 10 bases identical to TRBD2. V was pared by 8 bases and J by 7 bases, with 2 bases of the junction left unmatched. CDR3 length: 12 amino acids. Germline-derived CDR1 and CDR2 are MDHEN and SYDVKM. Here the CDR3 DNA reads TGTGCCAGCTGGACTAGCGGAAATGAGCAGTTCTTC. Its translation: CASWTSGNEQFF.

The chain is built from TRBV27 and TRBJ2-3; 13 bases line up with TRBD2. The V and J ends lost 7 bases and 1 base, in that order; junction bases with no gene match: 8. CDR3 length equals 17 residues. Germline CDR1 reads MNHEY; CDR2 reads SMNVEV (reference sequence). CDR3 in amino acids: CASNRPGLAGGTDTQYF. The CDR3 DNA follows: TGTGCCAGCAACCGACCTGGACTAGCGGGAGGCACAGATACGCAGTATTTT.

The rearrangement joins TRBV12-3 or TRBV12-4 to TRBJ2-1; D is unresolved. Trimming took 0 bases from V and 5 from J, leaving 14 bases between them. The CDR3 runs 16 residues. CDR3 nucleotide sequence: TGTGCCAGCAGTTTAGCGTTGGCAGGCAAGCACAATGAGCAGTTCTTC. It yields the protein CASSLALAGKHNEQFF.

This clonotype showed up just a few times. This chain connects TRBV4-1 to TRBJ2-6; D may be TRBD1 or TRBD2 (5 bases each). The length of the CDR3 is 16 residues. V was clipped by 2 bases and J by 4 bases, with 12 bases between them. Germline loops: CDR1 MGHRA, CDR2 YSYEKL. The DNA for the CDR3 is TGCGCCAGCAGCCAAATCCAGGGACCCGGGGCCAACGTCCTGACTTTC. This translates into CASSQIQGPGANVLTF.

Concerning this clonotype itself: A read error may account for a junction end that differs from germline. For the CDR3, the DNA is TGCGCCAGCGGCTTGGAGGCGGGGGTAGCTTTCTTT. Its protein product is CASGLEAGVAFF. The J gene is TRBJ1-1, the V gene TRBV5-1; possibly TRBD1 for D (5 bases). CDR3 length: 12 residues. Germline V gene lookup returns CDR1 SGHRS and CDR2 YFSETQ.

This clonotype was picked up a small number of times. The chain carries TRBV19 and TRBJ2-1; 9 bases fit TRBD2. CDR3 length: 15 residues. Trimming at V came to 3 bases and at J to 6 bases, leaving 6 bases not matched to a gene. Germline V gene lookup returns CDR1 LNHDA and CDR2 SQIVND (reference sequence). The DNA for the CDR3 is TGTGCCAGTAGTATTACTAGCGGGCTGTTCAATGAGCAGTTCTTC. Translating it yields CASSITSGLFNEQFF.

This clonotype showed up many times. The V gene is TRBV6-1, the J gene TRBJ2-5; weak D call: TRBD2 (7 bases). V was clipped by 6 bases and J by 4 bases, with 27 bases between them. The CDR3 is 18 residues long. CDR1 and CDR2 from the germline V gene are MNHNS and SASEGT. In DNA form, the CDR3 reads TGTGCCAGCAGCCCCACGACCGAACAGGGAGGGACCGGAGAGACCCAGTACTTC. It translates to CASSPTTEQGGTGETQYF.

This clonotype was seen more than once but under ten times. V and J are TRBV15 and TRBJ1-1; no reliable D call. Looked up from germline, CDR1 is LNHNV and CDR2 is YYDKDF (reference sequence). V shed 0 bases and J shed 3 bases, with 11 bases lying between them. The CDR3 contains 15 residues. CDR3: CATSRDQEGHTEAFF. As DNA, the CDR3 is TGTGCCACCAGCAGAGATCAGGAGGGTCACACTGAAGCTTTCTTT.

As for this clonotype: The junction shows a germline mismatch at one end, possibly a read error. CDR3 residues: CAGRGLGQGHSGANVLTF. CDR3 bases: TGTGCCGGCAGAGGCCTTGGACAGGGTCACTCTGGGGCCAACGTCCTGACTTTC. The gene calls are TRBV9 and TRBJ2-6, with 8 bases fitting TRBD1. Germline CDR1 and CDR2: SGDLS and YYNGEE. The length of the CDR3 is 18 residues.

The table lists this clonotype with many counts. V gene TRBV6-5 combines with J gene TRBJ2-7; 7 bases are a match to TRBD1. Germline CDR1 is MNHEY and CDR2 is SVGAGI. The CDR3 length is 14 residues. V lost 7 bases and J lost 4; bases outside the gene matches: 10. The chain's CDR3 is CASTSRDRKYEQYF. CDR3 nucleotides: TGTGCCAGCACCTCCCGGGACAGAAAGTACGAGCAGTACTTC.

This clonotype was recorded a few times. The V call is TRBV6-1, the J call TRBJ1-5; no definite D call. Germline V gene sequence: CDR1 MNHNS, CDR2 SASEGT. The CDR3 extends over 13 amino acids. Trimming cost V 1 base and J 4 bases, with 5 bases left between them. The CDR3 sequence: CASSEVPNQPQHF. CDR3 nucleotide sequence: TGTGCCAGCAGTGAAGTGCCGAATCAGCCCCAGCATTTT.

At least ten counts were recorded for this clonotype. The rearrangement links TRBV19 to TRBJ1-1; unclear D gene. Germline lookup yields CDR1 LNHDA and CDR2 SQIVND (reference sequence). V gave up 10 bases and J gave up 3 bases, with 15 bases separating them. The CDR3 extends over 13 amino acids. CDR3 residues: CATNTGEYTEAFF. CDR3 coding DNA: TGTGCCACTAACACCGGGGAGTACACTGAAGCTTTCTTT.

The rearrangement joins TRBV25-1 to TRBJ1-1; 8 bases agree with TRBD1. The CDR3 sequence is 14 residues long. With V trimmed by 3 bases and J by 7 bases, 7 bases remained unmatched. The V gene's germline CDR1 is MGHDK and CDR2 SYGVNS. CDR3 region: CASSEAQGASEAFF. The CDR3 DNA follows: TGTGCCAGCAGTGAGGCGCAGGGGGCAAGTGAAGCTTTCTTT.